The 21 T cell receptor beta chains reported below all come from one sample, sequenced in a study of vaccination effects on CD4 cells after COVID-19. Their antigens remain unidentified. Using immunoSEQ multiplex PCR, the repertoire was profiled, and TCRdb retains in-frame clones only, with some absent. Seen here are around 46,000 clones, 67% observed once, and the top ten hold 4.5% to 6.5%. Following 10 days of culture, CD4+ T cells were isolated. The sequences come from CD4+ T cells from PBMCs cultured without peptide, collected before COVID-19 vaccination. Receptor source: a human donor who received a COVID-19 vaccine.

The chain carries TRBV24-1 and TRBJ2-5; no clear D gene. The CDR3 length is 11 residues. Germline V lookup: CDR1 KGHDR, CDR2 SFDVKD. V dropped 5 bases and J dropped 4 bases, with 4 bases sitting between them. The CDR3 coding sequence is TGTGCCACCAGTGCTGGAGAGACCCAGTACTTC. It is translated as CATSAGETQYF.

The DNA of the CDR3 is TGTGCCAGCAGTCCCCAGGTGGGGGAGACCCAGTACTTC. This translates into CASSPQVGETQYF. The V gene is TRBV7-2, the J gene TRBJ2-5; D gene uncertain. Looked up from germline, CDR1 is SGHTA and CDR2 is FQGNSA. This CDR3 spans 13 amino acids. V shed 6 bases and J shed 5 bases, with 13 bases lying between them.

V is TRBV4-1 and J is TRBJ2-3; D is possibly TRBD2 (7 bases). The CDR3 is 18 residues long. Looked up from germline, CDR1 is MGHRA and CDR2 is YSYEKL. The ends were cut back, 1 base at V and 0 bases at J, with 17 bases in the middle. The CDR3, as DNA: TGCGCCAGCAGCCAAGGGGGTACTAGGGGGGGCAGCACAGATACGCAGTATTTT. It specifies CASSQGGTRGGSTDTQYF.

V usage is TRBV24-1 and J usage is TRBJ2-1; 13 nucleotides line up with TRBD2. Germline trimming cut 5 bases from V and 6 bases from J; bases unmatched to any gene: 3. Germline assignment: CDR1 KGHDR and CDR2 SFDVKD. The CDR3 has 15 residues. As DNA, the CDR3 is TGTGCCACCAGTGGGGGACTAGCGGGGCTCAATGAGCAGTTCTTC. Protein product: CATSGGLAGLNEQFF.

For this clone: Because the CDR3's place on the DNA is in doubt, the DNA is left out and the CDR3 is given as listed by TCRdb. The chain recombines TRBV27 with TRBJ1-2. The CDR3 is 14 residues long, ends included. Germline values: CDR1 MNHEY, CDR2 SMNVEV (reference sequence). CDR3 protein: CASSSSGVVGSYTF.

The V and J genes are TRBV12-3 or TRBV12-4 and TRBJ2-7, with no clear D. This CDR3 contains 12 residues. V was cut by 6 bases and J by 3 bases, with 9 bases left in between. The CDR3 loop is CASSPSLYEQYF. The CDR3, as DNA: TGTGCCAGCAGCCCAAGCCTCTACGAGCAGTACTTC.

This chain uses TRBV5-8 with TRBJ1-1; 7 bases are shared with TRBD1. The CDR3 covers 15 residues. The germline gives CDR1 SGHTS, CDR2 YDEGEE. V shed 4 bases and J 9 bases; nucleotides not matched to a gene: 15. The chain's CDR3 is CASSTPMGTVRKAFF. DNA for the CDR3: TGTGCCAGCAGCACGCCCATGGGGACAGTTCGGAAAGCTTTCTTT.

This clone was seen a few times. The rearrangement links TRBV28 to TRBJ1-3, with D hard to call. V dropped 7 bases and J dropped 4 bases, with 14 bases sitting between them. From germline, CDR1 is MDHEN and CDR2 SYDVKM. This CDR3 contains 14 residues. For the CDR3, the DNA is TGTGCCAGCAAATCGGGATTCCTCGGAAACACCATATATTTT. Translation: CASKSGFLGNTIYF. The entire variable domain, with the rest obtained from reference TRBV28 and TRBJ1-3, is as follows: DVKVTQSSRYLVKRTGEKVFLECVQDMDHENMFWYRQDPGLGLRLIYFSYDVKMKEKGDIPEGYSVSREKKERFSLILESASTNQTSMYLCASKSGFLGNTIYFGEGSWLTVV.

This sequence joins TRBV7-2 and TRBJ2-1, with 7 nucleotides matching TRBD2. Per the germline V gene, CDR1 is SGHTA and CDR2 is FQGNSA. J was trimmed by 6 bases and V by 5 bases; bases with no gene match: 10. The CDR3 is 15 amino acids. CDR3 in DNA: TGTGCCAGCAGCCCCCTTGGGAGGGAGGCCAATGAGCAGTTCTTC. It is translated as CASSPLGREANEQFF.

V and J are TRBV7-9 and TRBJ1-2; 7 positions match TRBD1. Unmatched junction bases numbered 14, after V lost 6 bases and J lost 1 base. Germline loops: CDR1 SEHNR, CDR2 FQNEAQ (reference sequence). The CDR3 contains 17 residues. The chain's CDR3 is CASSSRQGGGFNYGYTF. The CDR3 coding sequence is TGTGCCAGCAGTTCGCGACAGGGAGGAGGCTTTAACTATGGCTACACCTTC.

The chain links TRBV27 to TRBJ1-6; a possible D gene is TRBD1 (6 bases). Germline CDR1 MNHEY, CDR2 SMNVEV (reference sequence). This CDR3 region has 16 residues. Trimming took off 8 bases at V and 7 bases at J, with 21 bases between the two ends. The CDR3, as DNA: TGTGCCAGCCGGCCAAGTATGGGGGCGGTCAATTCACCCCTCCACTTT. Translating gives CASRPSMGAVNSPLHF.

The gene calls are TRBV4-2 and TRBJ1-1, with D perhaps TRBD1 (6 bases). Germline V CDR1 and CDR2: LGHNA, YNFKEQ. The CDR3 contains 15 residues. With 0 bases removed from V and 2 bases from J, the gap between germline ends came to 10 bases. The CDR3 is CASSQEGQPNTEAFF. In DNA form, the CDR3 reads TGTGCCAGCAGCCAAGAAGGACAGCCTAACACTGAAGCTTTCTTT.

This chain joins TRBV30 and TRBJ2-1, with 8 bases matching TRBD2. After removal of 3 bases from V and 5 bases from J, the junction contained 15 bases not matched to a gene. Germline V gene lookup returns CDR1 GTSNPN and CDR2 SVGIG (reference sequence). The CDR3 is made up of 17 amino acids. CDR3 protein: CAWRYITGTRDNNEQFF. The CDR3 nucleotides are TGTGCCTGGAGGTATATAACCGGGACTAGGGATAACAATGAGCAGTTCTTC.

V usage is TRBV10-3 and J usage is TRBJ1-2; 10 bases agree with TRBD1. Germline V gives CDR1 ENHRY, CDR2 SYGVKD. CDR3 length equals 14 residues. The V segment lost 4 bases and the J segment 7 bases; nucleotides outside the gene matches: 6. The CDR3 protein is CAISAADRGTGYTF. The CDR3 DNA sequence: TGTGCCATCAGTGCCGCGGACAGGGGGACTGGCTACACCTTC.

V and J are TRBV11-2 and TRBJ2-6; TRBD1 agrees at 7 bases. V lost 5 bases to trimming and J lost 2 bases; unmatched junction nucleotides: 9. The CDR3 runs 17 residues. CDR1 SGHAT and CDR2 FQNNGV come from the germline V gene. The CDR3 protein is CASSPALTGAGANVLTF. The CDR3 nucleotides read TGTGCCAGCAGCCCTGCCTTAACAGGGGCTGGGGCCAACGTCCTGACTTTC.

J is TRBJ2-5 and V is TRBV7-2; TRBD2 aligns across 11 bases. V trimming: 5 bases; J trimming: 10 bases; junction bases outside the gene matches: 12. Germline V CDR1 and CDR2: SGHTA, FQGNSA. The length of the CDR3 is 15 residues. The CDR3, as DNA: TGTGCCAGCAGCCAGACTAGCGGGACCCTCGGGGGCCAGTACTTC. Protein: CASSQTSGTLGGQYF.

J is TRBJ1-3 and V is TRBV25-1; no clear D gene. Germline loops: CDR1 MGHDK, CDR2 SYGVNS. The CDR3 runs to 13 residues. V lost 6 bases, J lost 0 bases, and 6 bases lay in between. The DNA of the CDR3 is TGTGCCAGCAGCTGGGCCTCTGGAAACACCATATATTTT. Residues: CASSWASGNTIYF.

The chain is built from TRBV6-5 and TRBJ1-5; tentatively, D is TRBD1 (6 bases). CDR3 size: 14 residues. CDR1 is MNHEY and CDR2 is SVGAGI in the germline V gene. Trimming stripped 6 bases from V and 7 bases from J, with 16 bases between. Here the CDR3 DNA reads TGTGCCAGCAGACCCTCCGGAGGGGGGCAGCCCCAGCATTTT. Encoded protein: CASRPSGGGQPQHF.

CDR3 DNA: TGTGCCAGCAGCTTAGAAGGGCCGAACACTGAAGCTTTCTTT. Translating gives CASSLEGPNTEAFF. The gene calls are TRBV7-3 and TRBJ1-1; D is undetermined. Germline V CDR1 and CDR2: SGHTA, FQGTGA. V was clipped by 2 bases and J by 1 base, with 8 bases between them. The CDR3 has 14 amino acids.

Details on this clone: One end of the junction does not line up with germline, which may come from a read error. This chain uses TRBV6-5 with TRBJ1-5; D is ambiguous. The CDR3 spans 15 residues. Looked up from germline, CDR1 is MNHEY and CDR2 is SVGAGI. As DNA, the CDR3 is TGTGCCAGCAGTGACTCTCTAAACAGCAATCAGCCCCAGCATTTT. Translation gives CASSDSLNSNQPQHF.

The gene calls are TRBV28 and TRBJ2-7; D not resolved. Germline loops: CDR1 MDHEN, CDR2 SYDVKM. This CDR3 comprises 12 residues. Trimming cost V 2 bases and J 13 bases, with 15 bases left between them. The CDR3 coding sequence is TGTGCCAGCAGTTTAAGGGCAGAGCCCTACTACTTC. Amino acids: CASSLRAEPYYF.